The rows below give T cell receptor beta chains drawn from one sample of a study of shared clonotypes between healthy human individuals. Sequencing was performed with immunoSEQ multiplex PCR; in TCRdb, only in-frame clones are kept and a portion is missing. The profile shows about 2 million clones, about 95% of them singletons. Sequencing was performed on naive CD8+ T cells sorted from blood. The source is a man younger than 30 in good health. Both conserved end residues are part of each CDR3. The D gene is left open where the match is weak. Expanded clones are given a class, and other clones once, few, many or no size at all.

clone_size: NA
v_call: TRBV11-2
d_call: TRBD1
j_call: TRBJ1-4
cdr3_nt: TGTGCCAGCAGCTTATACAGGGGAGCAACTAATGAAAAACTGTTTTTT
cdr3_aa: CASSLYRGATNEKLFF

clone_size: NA
v_call: TRBV5-6
d_call: NA
j_call: TRBJ1-1
cdr3_nt: TGTGCCAGCAGCTTGGGGGACATGAACACTGAAGCTTTCTTT
cdr3_aa: CASSLGDMNTEAFF

clone_size: NA
v_call: TRBV4-2
d_call: NA
j_call: TRBJ2-7
cdr3_nt: TGTGCCAGCAGCCAAGCGGAGTCCGGGTACGAGCAGTACTTC
cdr3_aa: CASSQAESGYEQYF

clone_size: NA
v_call: TRBV7-9
d_call: TRBD2
j_call: TRBJ2-1
cdr3_nt: TGTGCCAGCAGCTTAGCGGCGGGAGGGCCGGGGAATGAGCAGTTCTTC
cdr3_aa: CASSLAAGGPGNEQFF

clone_size: once
v_call: TRBV4-1
d_call: NA
j_call: TRBJ2-7
cdr3_nt: TGCGCCAGCAGCCAGGGGGGGACACCCGACGAGCAGTACTTC
cdr3_aa: CASSQGGTPDEQYF

clone_size: NA
v_call: TRBV19
d_call: NA
j_call: TRBJ1-5
cdr3_nt: TGTGCCAGTAGTATTGTGGGGGGGCCAAATCAGCCCCAGCATTTT
cdr3_aa: CASSIVGGPNQPQHF

clone_size: once
v_call: TRBV9
d_call: TRBD2
j_call: TRBJ2-7
cdr3_nt: TGTGCCAGCAGCGTAGGGACTAGCGTGGAATACGAGCAGTACTTC
cdr3_aa: CASSVGTSVEYEQYF

clone_size: NA
v_call: TRBV7-2
d_call: NA
j_call: TRBJ1-2
cdr3_nt: TGTGCCAGCAGTATCGGGACGGAGACTTATGGCTACACCTTC
cdr3_aa: CASSIGTETYGYTF

clone_size: NA
v_call: TRBV5-1
d_call: NA
j_call: TRBJ2-7
cdr3_nt: TGCGCCAGCAGCTTGGCTGAGGATCAGGGGTACTTC
cdr3_aa: CASSLAEDQGYF

clone_size: NA
v_call: TRBV7-9
d_call: TRBD1
j_call: TRBJ2-5
cdr3_nt: TGTGCCAGCAGCTTAGCGGGTGACCAGGGGGCCCAGTACTTC
cdr3_aa: CASSLAGDQGAQYF

clone_size: once
v_call: TRBV4-3
d_call: NA
j_call: TRBJ1-1
cdr3_nt: TGCGCCAGCAGCCAAGATACAGGCAACACTGAAGCTTTCTTT
cdr3_aa: CASSQDTGNTEAFF

clone_size: NA
v_call: TRBV19
d_call: TRBD1
j_call: TRBJ1-6
cdr3_nt: TGTGCCAGTAATCCGACAGGGGGCTCCTATAATTCACCCCTCCACTTT
cdr3_aa: CASNPTGGSYNSPLHF

clone_size: NA
v_call: TRBV9
d_call: TRBD2
j_call: TRBJ2-1
cdr3_nt: TGTGCCAGCAGCATAGGAAGCGGGAGAGGAACGAATGAGCAGTTCTTC
cdr3_aa: CASSIGSGRGTNEQFF

clone_size: NA
v_call: TRBV27
d_call: TRBD1
j_call: TRBJ2-2
cdr3_nt: TGTGCCAGCAGTTTAACACTCACAGGGGTATCCCCTAGGCGCGGGAACACCGGGGAGCTGTTTTTT
cdr3_aa: CASSLTLTGVSPRRGNTGELFF

clone_size: NA
v_call: TRBV5-1
d_call: TRBD2
j_call: TRBJ2-1
cdr3_nt: TGCGCCAGCAGCGCCAGACTAGCGGGGACCTACAATGAGCAGTTCTTC
cdr3_aa: CASSARLAGTYNEQFF

clone_size: NA
v_call: TRBV15
d_call: NA
j_call: TRBJ1-1
cdr3_nt: TGTGCCACCAGTCTGTTGGAAGCCGGGTCTCCTGAAGCTTTCTTT
cdr3_aa: CATSLLEAGSPEAFF

clone_size: NA
v_call: TRBV9
d_call: NA
j_call: TRBJ2-1
cdr3_nt: TGTGCCAGCACGCAGAGCGGAGAGGATTTCAATGAGCAGTTCTTC
cdr3_aa: CASTQSGEDFNEQFF

clone_size: NA
v_call: TRBV7-9
d_call: NA
j_call: TRBJ2-3
cdr3_nt: TGTGCCAGCAGCCCGCCCAGGAGCACAGATACGCAGTATTTT
cdr3_aa: CASSPPRSTDTQYF

clone_size: NA
v_call: TRBV2
d_call: NA
j_call: TRBJ2-3
cdr3_nt: TGTGCCAGCAGTGCAGGACTCACGCTCACAGATACGCAGTATTTT
cdr3_aa: CASSAGLTLTDTQYF

clone_size: NA
v_call: TRBV4-3
d_call: TRBD2
j_call: TRBJ2-5
cdr3_nt: TGCGCCAGCAGCCAAGGTCCGGGACTAGCGGAGCAAGAGACCCAGTACTTC
cdr3_aa: CASSQGPGLAEQETQYF

clone_size: NA
v_call: TRBV14
d_call: TRBD2
j_call: TRBJ2-1
cdr3_nt: TGTGCCAGCAGCCAAGGGACTAGCGGGGACTACAATGAGCAGTTCTTC
cdr3_aa: CASSQGTSGDYNEQFF

clone_size: NA
v_call: TRBV2
d_call: NA
j_call: TRBJ2-7
cdr3_nt: TGTGCCAGCAGTGAAGGCACTTACCCCGGGGAGCAGTACTTC
cdr3_aa: CASSEGTYPGEQYF

clone_size: once
v_call: TRBV6-6
d_call: NA
j_call: TRBJ1-5
cdr3_nt: TGTGCCAGCAGTCCCTCAGGTCAGCCCCAGCATTTT
cdr3_aa: CASSPSGQPQHF

clone_size: NA
v_call: TRBV5-4
d_call: NA
j_call: TRBJ1-3
cdr3_nt: TGTGCCAGCAGCTTGGATGTCAGGGGCCATGGAAACACCATATATTTT
cdr3_aa: CASSLDVRGHGNTIYF

clone_size: NA
v_call: TRBV6-5
d_call: TRBD2
j_call: TRBJ2-7
cdr3_nt: TGTGCCAGCAGTTATGACGGGAGGGTCATCGAGCAGTACTTC
cdr3_aa: CASSYDGRVIEQYF

clone_size: NA
v_call: TRBV9
d_call: NA
j_call: TRBJ2-7
cdr3_nt: TGTGCCAGCAGCCCCGCCCTAGGTGTAGTAGACGAGCAGTACTTC
cdr3_aa: CASSPALGVVDEQYF

clone_size: NA
v_call: TRBV7-9
d_call: NA
j_call: TRBJ1-4
cdr3_nt: TGTGCCAGCAGCCTCCAAGGTGAAAAACTGTTTTTT
cdr3_aa: CASSLQGEKLFF

clone_size: NA
v_call: TRBV28
d_call: NA
j_call: TRBJ2-7
cdr3_nt: TGTGCCAGCAGTTTAGTCCCTAGCGGAGGGGGCGAGCAGTACTTC
cdr3_aa: CASSLVPSGGGEQYF

clone_size: NA
v_call: TRBV5-8
d_call: TRBD1
j_call: TRBJ2-7
cdr3_nt: TGTGCCAGCAGCAAGCTGAAGGGACAGATCTACGAGCAGTACTTC
cdr3_aa: CASSKLKGQIYEQYF

clone_size: NA
v_call: TRBV7-9
d_call: TRBD2
j_call: TRBJ2-1
cdr3_nt: TGTGCCAGCAGCCCGAGCGGGGGGGAGTATAATGAGCAGTTCTTC
cdr3_aa: CASSPSGGEYNEQFF

clone_size: NA
v_call: TRBV25-1
d_call: TRBD1
j_call: TRBJ1-1
cdr3_nt: TGTGCCAGCAGACGACCCAGCCAGGGGGTTGCGATGAACACTGAAGCTTTCTTT
cdr3_aa: CASRRPSQGVAMNTEAFF

clone_size: NA
v_call: TRBV27
d_call: NA
j_call: TRBJ2-3
cdr3_nt: TGTGCCAGCAGTTTGGTACCGGTAGATACGCAGTATTTT
cdr3_aa: CASSLVPVDTQYF

clone_size: NA
v_call: TRBV4-1
d_call: NA
j_call: TRBJ2-1
cdr3_nt: TGCGCCAGCAGCCAAGATGATGGGGGCAATGAGCAGTTCTTC
cdr3_aa: CASSQDDGGNEQFF

clone_size: NA
v_call: TRBV7-6
d_call: TRBD2
j_call: TRBJ2-1
cdr3_nt: TGTGCCAGCAGCTTAGGGACTAGCGGGGGGGCGAGGAATGAGCAGTTCTTC
cdr3_aa: CASSLGTSGGARNEQFF

clone_size: NA
v_call: TRBV27
d_call: NA
j_call: TRBJ2-2
cdr3_nt: TGTGCCAGCAGTTACCGTCTAGCCGGGGAGCTGTTTTTT
cdr3_aa: CASSYRLAGELFF

clone_size: NA
v_call: TRBV13
d_call: NA
j_call: TRBJ2-7
cdr3_nt: TGTGCCAGCAGCATCCGGGACACGACCTACGAGCAGTACTTC
cdr3_aa: CASSIRDTTYEQYF

clone_size: once
v_call: TRBV6-1
d_call: TRBD2
j_call: TRBJ2-1
cdr3_nt: TGTGCCAGCAGTGGCTCGGGACTAGCGGGGACCAATGAGCAGTTCTTC
cdr3_aa: CASSGSGLAGTNEQFF

clone_size: NA
v_call: TRBV7-8
d_call: NA
j_call: TRBJ2-7
cdr3_nt: TGTGCCAGCAGCTTAGAACTAGCTTACGAGCAGTACTTC
cdr3_aa: CASSLELAYEQYF

clone_size: NA
v_call: TRBV6-5
d_call: NA
j_call: TRBJ2-7
cdr3_nt: TGTGCCAGCAGCCCCGGACTTGAGTCCTACGAGCAGTACTTC
cdr3_aa: CASSPGLESYEQYF

clone_size: NA
v_call: TRBV7-9
d_call: NA
j_call: TRBJ2-7
cdr3_nt: TGTGCCAGCAGCTTAGTGGGCGCGAGCTACGAGCAGTACTTC
cdr3_aa: CASSLVGASYEQYF

clone_size: NA
v_call: TRBV2
d_call: NA
j_call: TRBJ2-3
cdr3_nt: TGTGCCAGCAGTGATCTGGCAGCGACCGAGGTAGATACGCAGTATTTT
cdr3_aa: CASSDLAATEVDTQYF

clone_size: NA
v_call: TRBV11-2
d_call: NA
j_call: TRBJ2-7
cdr3_nt: TGTGCCAGCAGCTTCCCGGTTGGTGAGCAGTACTTC
cdr3_aa: CASSFPVGEQYF

clone_size: NA
v_call: TRBV27
d_call: NA
j_call: TRBJ1-4
cdr3_nt: TGTGCCAGCAGTAGGGGGAAGGGAGATGAAAAACTGTTTTTT
cdr3_aa: CASSRGKGDEKLFF

clone_size: once
v_call: TRBV7-9
d_call: NA
j_call: TRBJ2-3
cdr3_nt: TGTGCCAGCAGCTTGGGGGGGCAACCGCAGTATTTT
cdr3_aa: CASSLGGQPQYF

clone_size: NA
v_call: TRBV7-7
d_call: NA
j_call: TRBJ2-3
cdr3_nt: TGTGCTAGCAGCTTAGACGGCACAGATACGCAGTATTTT
cdr3_aa: CASSLDGTDTQYF

clone_size: once
v_call: TRBV30
d_call: NA
j_call: TRBJ2-2
cdr3_nt: TGTGCCGGTGGGACAGGGGAGCTGTTTTTT
cdr3_aa: CAGGTGELFF

clone_size: NA
v_call: TRBV6-6
d_call: NA
j_call: TRBJ1-3
cdr3_nt: TGTGCCAGCGGGGATGCGGTTTCTGGAAACACCATATATTTT
cdr3_aa: CASGDAVSGNTIYF

clone_size: NA
v_call: TRBV28
d_call: NA
j_call: TRBJ2-7
cdr3_nt: TGTGCCAGCAGTTTATCTGGCAGTTCCTACGAGCAGTACTTC
cdr3_aa: CASSLSGSSYEQYF

clone_size: NA
v_call: TRBV28
d_call: TRBD1
j_call: TRBJ1-5
cdr3_nt: TGTGCCAGCAGTGCACAGGGGCGCCTCAATCAGCCCCAGCATTTT
cdr3_aa: CASSAQGRLNQPQHF

clone_size: once
v_call: TRBV30
d_call: NA
j_call: TRBJ1-6
cdr3_nt: TGTGCCTGGAGTGTAGGGTCCGATGTTTCACCCCTCCACTTT
cdr3_aa: CAWSVGSDVSPLHF

clone_size: NA
v_call: TRBV9
d_call: NA
j_call: TRBJ2-1
cdr3_nt: TGTGCCAGCAGCGTAGAGAGGTGGGAGAATTACAATGAGCAGTTCTTC
cdr3_aa: CASSVERWENYNEQFF

clone_size: NA
v_call: TRBV11-1
d_call: NA
j_call: TRBJ2-1
cdr3_nt: TGTGCCAGCAGCCTCTACCCCACGCCCCCATACAATGAGCAGTTCTTC
cdr3_aa: CASSLYPTPPYNEQFF

clone_size: NA
v_call: TRBV7-9
d_call: NA
j_call: TRBJ2-7
cdr3_nt: TGTGCCAGCAGCTCTCGGGACTTAGCTCGAGAGCAGTACTTC
cdr3_aa: CASSSRDLAREQYF

clone_size: NA
v_call: TRBV4-3
d_call: NA
j_call: TRBJ2-1
cdr3_nt: TGCGCCAGCAGCCAAGTGGAGGGTTCCAATGAGCAGTTCTTC
cdr3_aa: CASSQVEGSNEQFF

clone_size: NA
v_call: TRBV30
d_call: NA
j_call: TRBJ2-7
cdr3_nt: TGTGCCTGGAGGTGGGGAACCCACTACGAGCAGTACTTC
cdr3_aa: CAWRWGTHYEQYF